The 17 T cell receptor beta chains below were found in one sample sequenced in a study of blood T cell repertoires in COVID-19. Some clones are missing from TCRdb's copy, which holds only in-frame ones; the method was immunoSEQ multiplex PCR. In the table there are 300,000 to 400,000 clones, over 75% of which are singletons. The sample consisted of peripheral blood. The receptors were gathered from a human donor in a cohort sampled during active COVID-19.

This chain joins TRBV30 and TRBJ2-3; D might be TRBD2 (6 bases). This CDR3 contains 15 residues. V was trimmed by 2 bases and J by 2 bases, leaving 14 bases between them. Per germline, CDR1 GTSNPN and CDR2 SVGIG (reference sequence). CDR3 protein: CAWSPRGLITDTQYF. The DNA of the CDR3 is TGTGCCTGGAGTCCACGGGGACTTATCACAGATACGCAGTATTTT.

This chain connects TRBV10-3 to TRBJ2-2, with D possibly matching TRBD1 (6 bases). CDR3 size: 16 residues. The germline V gene encodes CDR1 ENHRY and CDR2 SYGVKD. Trimming pared 0 bases from V and 4 bases from J, leaving 12 bases between. The CDR3 sequence is CAISESPDRPTGELFF. The CDR3 DNA sequence: TGTGCCATCAGTGAGTCCCCGGACAGACCCACCGGGGAGCTGTTTTTT.

The chain's CDR3 is CAWSVLGGSGANVLTF. CDR3 DNA sequence: TGTGCCTGGAGTGTACTTGGAGGGTCTGGGGCCAACGTCCTGACTTTC. The V gene is TRBV30, the J gene TRBJ2-6; a weak D match, TRBD2 (6 bases). This CDR3 is built from 16 residues. The ends were cut back, 0 bases at V and 1 base at J, with 10 bases in the middle. Germline V gene sequence: CDR1 GTSNPN, CDR2 SVGIG (reference sequence).

J is TRBJ1-1 and V is TRBV11-2; tentatively, D is TRBD1 (6 bases). The V end lost 7 bases, the J end lost 2 bases, and 17 bases lay between the germline ends. In germline, CDR1 is SGHAT, CDR2 FQNNGV. This CDR3 is 15 amino acids long. CDR3 nucleotides: TGTGCCAGCAACGTTCGACAGGCCGGTAACACTGAAGCTTTCTTT. This sequence encodes CASNVRQAGNTEAFF.

The rearrangement uses TRBV6-5 and TRBJ2-2, with a possible D match to TRBD2 (6 bases). Germline V CDR1 and CDR2: MNHEY, SVGAGI. The CDR3 contains 14 residues. V shed 8 bases and J shed 7 bases, with 17 bases lying between them. This CDR3 is CASPMGSGGGELFF. The CDR3 bases are TGTGCCAGCCCCATGGGTAGCGGCGGCGGGGAGCTGTTTTTT.

The V gene is TRBV6-5, the J gene TRBJ2-7; TRBD1 matches 8 bases. The length of the CDR3 is 12 residues. V dropped 7 bases and J dropped 6; count of bases not matched to a gene: 5. CDR1 and CDR2 (germline): MNHEY, SVGAGI. The chain's CDR3 is CASTGQGGEQYF. CDR3 sequence (DNA): TGTGCCAGCACCGGACAGGGCGGCGAGCAGTACTTC.

V gene TRBV5-6 combines with J gene TRBJ2-7; D is uncertain. Germline V lookup: CDR1 SGHDT, CDR2 YYEEEE. V dropped 0 bases and J dropped 0 bases, with 10 bases sitting between them. The CDR3 runs 15 residues. Here the CDR3 reads CASSLVARSSYEQYF. The CDR3, as DNA: TGTGCCAGCAGCTTGGTGGCGAGGAGCTCCTACGAGCAGTACTTC.

The V and J genes are TRBV5-5 and TRBJ2-5; D unresolved. The ends were cut back, 1 base at V and 1 base at J, with 5 bases in the middle. This CDR3 has 13 amino acids. The germline V gene has CDR1 SGHKS and CDR2 YYEKEE (reference sequence). CDR3 nucleotides: TGTGCCAGCAGCTTGTCCAGCCAAGAGACCCAGTACTTC. It specifies CASSLSSQETQYF.

This chain uses TRBV9 with TRBJ2-1, with D maybe TRBD1 (6 bases). CDR1 is SGDLS and CDR2 is YYNGEE in the germline V gene. V shed 0 bases and J shed 6 bases, with 7 bases lying between them. The CDR3 has 13 amino acids. The CDR3 protein is CASSVGQANEQFF. The DNA of the CDR3 is TGTGCCAGCAGCGTAGGACAGGCCAATGAGCAGTTCTTC. Combining the CDR3 with reference TRBV9 and TRBJ2-1 gives the whole variable domain DSGVTQTPKHLITATGQRVTLRCSPRSGDLSVYWYQQSLDQGLQFLIQYYNGEERAKGNILERFSAQQFPDLHSELNLSSLELGDSALYFCASSVGQANEQFFGPGTRLTVL.

The V gene is TRBV18, the J gene TRBJ2-2; tentative D call: TRBD1 (5 bases). The V gene's germline CDR1 is KGHSH and CDR2 LQKENI. Trimming shortened V by 4 bases and J by 0 bases, and 12 bases separated the two germline ends. The CDR3 is 16 residues long. CDR3 region: CASSLETASNTGELFF. The CDR3 DNA follows: TGTGCCAGCTCACTCGAGACAGCATCGAACACCGGGGAGCTGTTTTTT.

The J gene is TRBJ2-3, the V gene TRBV4-2, with D possibly TRBD2 on 5 matching bases. The V end was cut by 0 bases, the J end by 2 bases, with 9 bases between. In germline, CDR1 is LGHNA, CDR2 YNFKEQ. This CDR3 contains 15 residues. CDR3 in DNA: TGTGCCAGCAGCCAAGATCGGGGTTTCACAGATACGCAGTATTTT. Residues: CASSQDRGFTDTQYF.

The chain recombines TRBV9 with TRBJ2-3, with 8 bases aligning to TRBD2. Losses at the gene ends were 3 bases for V and 2 bases for J; bases not matched to a gene: 5. The CDR3 spans 15 residues. Germline values: CDR1 SGDLS, CDR2 YYNGEE. This CDR3 is CASSAGGRDTDTQYF. The CDR3 coding sequence is TGTGCCAGCAGCGCGGGGGGGCGGGACACAGATACGCAGTATTTT.

The chain joins TRBV5-1 to TRBJ2-1; 13 nucleotides align to TRBD2. The CDR3 runs 13 residues. The germline V gene encodes CDR1 SGHRS and CDR2 YFSETQ. After removal of 5 bases from V and 10 bases from J, the junction contained 3 bases not matched to a gene. The chain's CDR3 is CASRLAGGKEQFF. Here the CDR3 DNA reads TGCGCCAGCAGACTAGCGGGGGGGAAGGAGCAGTTCTTC.

The chain is built from TRBV19 and TRBJ1-5, with D unresolved. CDR3 size: 13 residues. The V gene's germline CDR1 is LNHDA and CDR2 SQIVND (reference sequence). The ends were cut back, 7 bases at V and 3 bases at J, with 10 bases in the middle. In DNA form, the CDR3 reads TGTGCCAGTACACGCGGGAACAATCAGCCCCAGCATTTT. It translates to CASTRGNNQPQHF. Looking up the rest from reference TRBV19 and TRBJ1-5 gives the full variable domain: DGGITQSPKYLFRKEGQNVTLSCEQNLNHDAMYWYRQDPGQGLRLIYYSQIVNDFQKGDIAEGYSVSREKKESFPLTVTSAQKNPTAFYLCASTRGNNQPQHFGDGTRLSIL.

V gene TRBV12-3 or TRBV12-4 combines with J gene TRBJ1-1; tentatively, D is TRBD1 (6 bases). Trimming stripped 7 bases from V and 4 bases from J, with 13 bases between. CDR3 length: 13 amino acids. The CDR3 loop reads CASNPQGSTEAFF. The CDR3 DNA reads as TGTGCCAGCAATCCACAGGGATCCACTGAAGCTTTCTTT.

The chain uses TRBV2 and TRBJ1-2; D possibly corresponds to TRBD1 (5 bases). The CDR3 is 14 amino acids. Trimming removed 1 base at V and 4 bases at J, with 10 bases between. Germline CDR1 and CDR2: SNHLY and FYNNEI. CDR3 amino acids: CASSEESGPYGYTF. DNA for the CDR3: TGTGCCAGCAGTGAAGAGTCAGGGCCCTATGGCTACACCTTC.

The J gene is TRBJ2-7, the V gene TRBV19; 9 bases align to TRBD1. The CDR3 loop spans 14 amino acids. Germline lookup yields CDR1 LNHDA and CDR2 SQIVND (reference sequence). V was clipped by 6 bases and J by 2 bases; unmatched bases: 5. The CDR3 nucleotides are TGTGCCAGTAGGAAGGGACAGGGACCCTACGAGCAGTACTTC. It codes for CASRKGQGPYEQYF.